These 5 T cell receptor beta chains were sequenced from one sample in a study of radiation and T cells in renal cell carcinoma. The assay was immunoSEQ multiplex PCR, and TCRdb's table has in-frame clones only and misses some. The sample holds approximately 63,000 clones, more than 60% seen once. The time point here: baseline pretreatment blood. Sample treatment: 15 Gy SBRT to primary tumor, nephrectomy 4 weeks later. The sequenced sample was blood, obtained from a patient whose treatment included radiotherapy and nephrectomy. Receptors originate from a man aged 55 to 70 with renal cell carcinoma.

The chain uses TRBV13 and TRBJ1-1; D gene unclear. The germline V gene encodes CDR1 PRHDT and CDR2 FYEKMQ (reference sequence). CDR3 size: 12 residues. Deletions cut 5 bases from V and 5 bases from J, with 9 bases between. The CDR3 DNA reads as TGTGCCAGCAGCCCTACTCGAACTGAAGCTTTCTTT. Its translation is CASSPTRTEAFF.

This chain links TRBV6-5 with TRBJ1-1; tentative D call: TRBD1 (5 bases). The germline CDR1 and CDR2 sequences are MNHEY and SVGAGI. There are 12 residues in the CDR3. V was cut by 10 bases and J by 9 bases, with 18 bases left in between. CDR3 sequence: CAMTDGTGKAFF. For the CDR3, the DNA is TGTGCCATGACGGACGGGACTGGGAAAGCTTTCTTT.

Written as DNA, the CDR3 is TGTGCCAGCAGCTTAGCGCAGGGCTACACCTTC. The encoded protein is CASSLAQGYTF. The J gene is TRBJ1-2, the V gene TRBV7-2; D remains unclear. The CDR3 extends over 11 amino acids. Between the trimmed V and J ends, which lost 0 bases and 8 bases, there was a span of 4 bases. CDR1 is SGHTA, CDR2 FQGNSA, per germline. The variable domain in full, completed from reference TRBV7-2 and TRBJ1-2, reads GAGVSQSPSNKVTEKGKDVELRCDPISGHTALYWYRQSLGQGLEFLIYFQGNSAPDKSGLPSDRFSAERTGGSVSTLTIQRTQQEDSAVYLCASSLAQGYTFGSGTRLTVV.

This clone was found once. V usage is TRBV7-8 and J usage is TRBJ1-1; tentative D call: TRBD1 (5 bases). In germline, CDR1 is SGHVS, CDR2 FQNEAQ. The CDR3 is 14 amino acids. V lost 2 bases, J lost 2 bases, and 9 bases lay in between. The CDR3 region has the DNA TGTGCCAGCAGCTTATGGGACGCCAACACTGAAGCTTTCTTT. This sequence encodes CASSLWDANTEAFF.

The chain couples TRBV11-2 to TRBJ2-5; TRBD2 aligns across 9 bases. Trimming at V came to 1 base and at J to 2 bases, leaving 11 bases not matched to a gene. This CDR3 comprises 18 residues. The germline V gene encodes CDR1 SGHAT and CDR2 FQNNGV. Here the CDR3 DNA reads TGTGCCAGCAGCTTAGTTTCCTTTAGCGGGGGACCACAAGAGACCCAGTACTTC. Translation gives CASSLVSFSGGPQETQYF.